The sequence of this T cell receptor (beta chain) was determined in a study of somatic mutations in cytotoxic T cells in rheumatoid arthritis (dated by TCRdb to about 2017). Concerning the study at large: Peripheral blood (approximately 32 ml EDTA) was collected from patients immediately after diagnosis and before any treatment began. TCRB deep sequencing covered about 60 patients with rheumatoid arthritis along with under 25 healthy controls. The median ages of the patient and control groups were essentially identical. Sorted V beta1+ cells also underwent TCRB sequencing, and some V beta antibody-stained T-cell populations were flow-sorted at nearly 100% purity on a FACSAria II or Sony SH800. In newly diagnosed rheumatoid arthritis without treatment, the study examined if expanded CD8+ T-cell clones harbor somatic mutations, relying on TCRB deep sequencing to characterize clonality. General conclusions and limits of the study: Viral specificity could not be ruled out by absence from virus-specific databases, and the antigen targets of the expanded CD8+ clones remained unknown. The slight TRBV07 underrepresentation in patients was not adjusted for multiple comparisons. CD8+ T-cell clonality did not differ significantly between rheumatoid arthritis patients and age-matched healthy controls. Several identical CD8+ TCRB sequences were found in both blood and synovial fluid, and in about an eighth of the 65 patients the largest CD8+ clone exceeded 20% of CD8+ cells. In patients, CD8+ clonality rose with age (Spearman r ~ 0.52), which was not the case in healthy controls.

With regard to this clone: Its specific antigen is unknown. No quality values exist for individual bases; no much larger clone is one base distant.

Reading the germline V gene (reference sequence) gives CDR1 MNHEY and CDR2 SMNVEV. From the cysteine up to the phenylalanine, the CDR3 has a length of 16 residues. The sequence is cut down to CDR3 DNA, 48 bases in frame from base 1. The germline V and J ends show losses of 0 bases and 0 bases respectively, and no gene match explains 1 base of the junction. On an AutoMACS, CD4+ and CD8+ cells were isolated via positive magnetic bead selection, and their purity was verified by flow cytometry. Clonal expansions were first screened by flow cytometry with a TCR V beta antibody panel, then characterized by TCRB deep sequencing of sorted CD8+ fractions. Isolation of peripheral blood mononuclear cells was done through Ficoll-Paque PLUS density gradient separation. Nucleospin Tissue or Tissue XS kits were used to extract DNA from CD4-enriched, CD8-enriched or PBMC samples, and a Qubit 2.0 fluorometer was used for quantification.

Genomic DNA underwent TCRB CDR3 sequencing using the immunoSEQ assay. Per the authors' processing: Patient CD8+ clones larger than 1% were compared against published virus-specific TCRB sequences, and only a few matched. Nothing other than productive TCRB rearrangements was included in the analyses. A clone was defined by a unique TCRB CDR3 sequence, and clonality was computed as a productive clonality index based on Shannon entropy. To calculate repertoire overlap between two samples, the template counts of each clone were considered relative to each sample's total templates. Flow cytometry-measured V-gene usage correlated with V-gene usage from TCRB sequencing, with a Spearman r of roughly 0.56. Imported from immuneACCESS, the table was reduced by TCRdb to in-frame sequences with V and J called. These copies leave out some clones; in studies compared against another copy, an unresolved V gene accounts for under half, and the cause of the remainder is not known. V, J and clone size derive from that table, while D and trimming were established from the DNA sequence. This sample is represented by fewer than 11,000 clones; roughly 80% of them were singletons. The ten biggest clones cover approximately 7.3% of the sample.

Specimen: CD8+ T cells sorted from blood. The sequence was obtained from an adult with rheumatoid arthritis. The sequence links TRBV27 to TRBJ2-1; 8 junctional bases match TRBD2. The bases are TGTGCCAGCAGTTTATCAACTAGCGGCTCCTACAATGAGCAGTTCTTC. This yields the protein CASSLSTSGSYNEQFF.